Listed below are T cell receptor beta chains from one sample, sequenced in a study of cytomegalovirus exposure and HLA in healthy donors. Assay: immunoSEQ multiplex PCR; the TCRdb copy retains only in-frame clones and omits some. The sample gives just over 150,000 clones, roughly 73% of which show up once; 1.3% to 1.5% is in the top ten. Input material: PBMCs. All receptors derive from a woman aged 25 to 39 in good health and CMV-seronegative. Each CDR3 is given with its conserved first and last residue. A D gene is named only where the DNA matches it firmly. A clone size is listed for some rows: how often the clone was seen (once, few, many), or a class if it is expanded.

CDR3nt	CDR3aa	abundance	j_gene	v_gene	d_gene
TGTGCCAGCAGCTCCCCCCCCGACAGGGGGTTTCCTGAGCCCCAGCATTTT	CASSSPPDRGFPEPQHF	-	TRBJ1-5	TRBV21-1	-
TGTGCCAGCAGCTTTTTCTCCGGGGAATGGACTGAAGCTTTCTTT	CASSFFSGEWTEAFF	-	TRBJ1-1	TRBV7-8	-
TGTGCCAGCAGTGACCCCGCTAGCGAAGGGACCCAGTACTTC	CASSDPASEGTQYF	-	TRBJ2-5	TRBV2	-
TGTGCCAGCAGTTTAGCACAATTTAATGAAAAACTGTTTTTT	CASSLAQFNEKLFF	-	TRBJ1-4	TRBV28	-
TGTGCCAGCACCGGGGGACTAGCGGGGGCCAGGAACACCGGGGAGCTGTTTTTT	CASTGGLAGARNTGELFF	-	TRBJ2-2	TRBV25-1	TRBD2
TGTGCCAGCACCCCCTGGACTAGCGGGGGACAAGGTCAAGAGACCCAGTACTTC	CASTPWTSGGQGQETQYF	-	TRBJ2-5	TRBV28	TRBD2
TGCGCCAGCAGCTTTCTAGCGGGGGGGACACAAGAGACCCAGTACTTC	CASSFLAGGTQETQYF	-	TRBJ2-5	TRBV5-1	TRBD2
TGTGCCAGCAGCTCTCAGCAGCAGGCGCTCAACTCACCCCTCCACTTT	CASSSQQQALNSPLHF	few	TRBJ1-6	TRBV21-1	-
TGTGCCAGCAGCGGACAGGGGGCGGTCTATGGCTACACCTTC	CASSGQGAVYGYTF	few	TRBJ1-2	TRBV9	TRBD1
TGTGCCAGCAGCCCCAGCGCAGGGTCCTACGAGCAGTACTTC	CASSPSAGSYEQYF	-	TRBJ2-7	TRBV5-4	-
TGCGCCAGCAGCTACGGACAGGGGGCGTTTGGCTACACCTTC	CASSYGQGAFGYTF	-	TRBJ1-2	TRBV5-1	TRBD1
TGTGCCAGCAGCTTAGGGGTACAGGTTGTTGCAGATACGCAGTATTTT	CASSLGVQVVADTQYF	few	TRBJ2-3	TRBV13	-
TGTGCCAGTAGTCTCACCCGGACAGGGGGCCCCTACAATGAGCAGTTCTTC	CASSLTRTGGPYNEQFF	-	TRBJ2-1	TRBV19	TRBD1
TGTGCCAGCAGCTTGTTACAGGGGAGTGGGGGCTACACCTTC	CASSLLQGSGGYTF	-	TRBJ1-2	TRBV5-4	TRBD1
TGTGCCAGCAGCGAGCTAGCGGGGGATAGGGAGCAGTACTTC	CASSELAGDREQYF	-	TRBJ2-7	TRBV5-4	TRBD2
TGTGCCAGCAGCTTGGAAGGGACAGGGAATAACGAGCAGTACTTC	CASSLEGTGNNEQYF	-	TRBJ2-7	TRBV5-4	TRBD1
TGTGCCAGCAGCCGGGACAGGGGCTACGAGCAGTACTTC	CASSRDRGYEQYF	-	TRBJ2-7	TRBV7-3	TRBD1
TGTGCCAGCAGGGGACTCAGTTCCGAGCAGTACTTC	CASRGLSSEQYF	-	TRBJ2-7	TRBV2	-
TGTGCCAGCAGTAACCGGGACACCAGCTCCTACGAGCAGTACTTC	CASSNRDTSSYEQYF	-	TRBJ2-7	TRBV6-6	-
TGTGCCAGTAGTAACTCGGGGAGGGGAACCGGGGAGCTGTTTTTT	CASSNSGRGTGELFF	-	TRBJ2-2	TRBV19	TRBD2
TGTGCCAGCTCACCCCTCGCGGCAGAAAAACTGTTTTTT	CASSPLAAEKLFF	few	TRBJ1-4	TRBV18	-
TGTGCCAGCAGCTTGGGGACAGATCAGTTCTTC	CASSLGTDQFF	-	TRBJ2-1	TRBV5-4	-
TGTGCCAGCAGCCAAGATCTTGCGGGGGGCTCAGCCCAGCAGTACTTC	CASSQDLAGGSAQQYF	-	TRBJ2-7	TRBV4-2	TRBD2
TGTGCCTGGGCAAGACTAGCAGGAGATACGCAGTACTTT	CAWARLAGDTQYF	-	TRBJ2-3	TRBV30	TRBD2
TGTGCCAGCAGCTTATCTGGCGGGGGGGCGCGGGAGACCCAGTACTTC	CASSLSGGGARETQYF	-	TRBJ2-5	TRBV7-2	TRBD2
TGTGCCAGCAGCGTAGCTGGGGGGGCCGTCACCGGGGAGCTGTTTTTT	CASSVAGGAVTGELFF	-	TRBJ2-2	TRBV9	-
TGCGCCACCACAGACGGGACATATAACTATGGCTACACCTTC	CATTDGTYNYGYTF	-	TRBJ1-2	TRBV5-1	-
TGCGCCAGCAGCTTGGGGGGACAGGGGGGCTATGGCTACACCTTC	CASSLGGQGGYGYTF	-	TRBJ1-2	TRBV5-1	TRBD1
TGTGCCTGGAGTGTAGGGGGTAGCCTGAGCAATCAGCCCCAGCATTTT	CAWSVGGSLSNQPQHF	once	TRBJ1-5	TRBV30	-
TGTGCCAGCAGTGAAGCGGGGGCTCCCTACAATGAGCAGTTCTTC	CASSEAGAPYNEQFF	-	TRBJ2-1	TRBV6-1	-
TGTGCCAGCAGCGCTAGCGGGGGTTGGAATGAGCAGTTCTTC	CASSASGGWNEQFF	-	TRBJ2-1	TRBV13	TRBD2
TGTGCCAGCAGCGGTTTCTGGGCCAATGAGCAGTTCTTC	CASSGFWANEQFF	-	TRBJ2-1	TRBV27	-
TGCGCCAGCAGCTCTCATGACAGGGGGCGACGGGACAAGCGACCTCCCATCACAGATACGCAGTATTTT	CASSSHDRGRRDKRPPITDTQYF	-	TRBJ2-3	TRBV5-1	TRBD1
TGTGCCAGCAGCCCTCGCGGGGATGTAGATACGCAGTATTTT	CASSPRGDVDTQYF	-	TRBJ2-3	TRBV9	-
TGTGCCAGCAGCCCCCGTTGGGACAGGGGGGGCAATGAGCAGTTCTTC	CASSPRWDRGGNEQFF	-	TRBJ2-1	TRBV7-9	TRBD1
TGTGCCAGCAGCTTCCGGGACAGGGGACCCAGGTTAGCCTACGAGCAGTACTTC	CASSFRDRGPRLAYEQYF	-	TRBJ2-7	TRBV7-2	TRBD1
TGTGCCAGCAATCCGCGCGACAGGGCGGTAATCTACGAGCAGTACTTC	CASNPRDRAVIYEQYF	-	TRBJ2-7	TRBV2	TRBD1
TGCGCCAGCGGTTTACCGGGACAGGGGGCCCCGGAGACCCAGTACTTC	CASGLPGQGAPETQYF	-	TRBJ2-5	TRBV5-1	TRBD1
TGTGCCATCAGTGAGGTACTGCCGCCCTACGAGCAGTACTTC	CAISEVLPPYEQYF	-	TRBJ2-7	TRBV10-3	-
TGTGCCAGCAGTTTATCCCTAGCGGGGACCGGGGAGCTGTTTTTT	CASSLSLAGTGELFF	-	TRBJ2-2	TRBV27	TRBD2
TGTGCCAGCAGTGAAAACGGGGGGGTTGAAGCTTTCTTT	CASSENGGVEAFF	once	TRBJ1-1	TRBV2	-
TGTGCCAGCAGCGCGACAGGGTCGGCTGAAAAACTGTTTTTT	CASSATGSAEKLFF	-	TRBJ1-4	TRBV7-2	TRBD1